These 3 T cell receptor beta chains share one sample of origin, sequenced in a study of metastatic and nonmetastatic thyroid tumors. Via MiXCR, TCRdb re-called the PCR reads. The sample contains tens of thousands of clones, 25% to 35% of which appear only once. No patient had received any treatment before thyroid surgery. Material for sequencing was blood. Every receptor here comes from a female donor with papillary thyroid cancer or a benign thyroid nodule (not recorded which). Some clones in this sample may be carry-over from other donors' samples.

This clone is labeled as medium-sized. The DNA for the CDR3 is TGTGCCAGCAGTTACGTCCCGGGACAGGGTTCCTACGAGCAGTACTTC. This codes for CASSYVPGQGSYEQYF. The rearrangement links TRBV6-5 to TRBJ2-7, with 9 bases that match TRBD1. V shed 2 bases and J 1 base; nucleotides not matched to a gene: 6. Germline CDR1 reads MNHEY; CDR2 reads SVGAGI. This CDR3 has 16 residues.

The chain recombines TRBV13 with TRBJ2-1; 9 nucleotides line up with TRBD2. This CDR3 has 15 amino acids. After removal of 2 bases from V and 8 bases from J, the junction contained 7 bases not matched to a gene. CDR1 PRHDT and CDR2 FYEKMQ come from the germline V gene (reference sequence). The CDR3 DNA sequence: TGTGCCAGCAGCTTATCCGATAGCGGGAGTTATGAGCAGTTCTTC. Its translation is CASSLSDSGSYEQFF.

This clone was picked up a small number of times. As DNA, the CDR3 is TGTGCCAGCAGCCCGGGCAGGGGTAATTCACCCCTCCACTTT. Its translation is CASSPGRGNSPLHF. The V gene is TRBV12-3 or TRBV12-4, the J gene TRBJ1-6; maybe TRBD1 (6 bases). With 6 bases removed from V and 6 bases from J, the gap between germline ends came to 12 bases. The CDR3 is 14 residues long.